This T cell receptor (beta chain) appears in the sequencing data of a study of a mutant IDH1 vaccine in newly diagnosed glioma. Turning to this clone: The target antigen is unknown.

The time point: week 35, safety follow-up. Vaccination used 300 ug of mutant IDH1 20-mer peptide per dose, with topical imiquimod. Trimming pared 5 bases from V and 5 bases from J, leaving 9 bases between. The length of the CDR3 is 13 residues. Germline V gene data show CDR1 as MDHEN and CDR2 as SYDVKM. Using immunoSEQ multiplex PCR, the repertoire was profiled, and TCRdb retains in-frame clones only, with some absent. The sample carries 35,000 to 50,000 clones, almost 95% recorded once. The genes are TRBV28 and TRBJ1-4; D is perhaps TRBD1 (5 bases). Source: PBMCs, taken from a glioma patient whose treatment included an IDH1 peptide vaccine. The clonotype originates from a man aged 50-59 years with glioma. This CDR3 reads CASSQGRNEKLFF. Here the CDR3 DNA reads TGTGCCAGCAGTCAGGGTAGGAATGAAAAACTGTTTTTT.